This T cell receptor (beta chain) derives from a study of T cell responses to AZD1222 COVID-19 vaccine. Method: immunoSEQ multiplex PCR; TCRdb's copy keeps in-frame clones and lacks some. The sample holds around 180,000 clones; around 94% are singletons and the top ten take more than 1.5%. Germline CDR1 SNHLY, CDR2 FYNNEI. This CDR3 has 11 amino acids. The V gene lost 2 bases and the J gene lost 7 bases, with 5 bases spanning the gap. The V gene is TRBV2, the J gene TRBJ1-2; no firm D call. The material was peripheral blood, obtained 28 days after the second AZD1222 dose. This TCR was recovered from an adult who received the AZD1222 COVID-19 vaccine. In DNA, the CDR3 is TGTGCCAGCAGTGAAAGGGTTGGCTACACCTTC. Encoded protein: CASSERVGYTF.